The 25 T cell receptor beta chains below were found in one sample sequenced in a study of CD8 T cells in ankylosing spondylitis. Whole-study results and caveats: Apparently characteristic of ankylosing spondylitis blood was a TCR beta motif (fewer than 10 highly homologous variants).

MiXCR was run by TCRdb on the 5' RACE reads, yielding one entry per CDR3 protein. This sample has about 450,000 distinct CDR3 sequences, with roughly 26% found just once. No antigen has been assigned to these receptors. What was sequenced was blood, either unsorted or a sorted T cell fraction (not recorded which). Receptor source: a male donor with ankylosing spondylitis.

The chain carries TRBV20-1 and TRBJ2-2, with D possibly called TRBD1 or TRBD2 (5 bases each). Trimming cost V 0 bases and J 2 bases, with 13 bases left between them. The length of the CDR3 is 16 residues. Germline V gene lookup returns CDR1 DFQATT and CDR2 SNEGSKA (reference sequence). The CDR3 loop reads CSARDAGTSNTGELFF. DNA of the CDR3: TGCAGTGCTAGAGATGCCGGGACCTCCAACACCGGGGAGCTGTTTTTT.

The genes are TRBV12-3 or TRBV12-4 and TRBJ2-1; D remains ambiguous. The CDR3 sequence is 14 residues long. V was pared by 1 base and J by 2 bases, with 6 bases between. The CDR3 reads CASSLVWAYNEQFF. The CDR3 DNA reads TGTGCCAGCAGTTTAGTGTGGGCCTACAATGAGCAGTTCTTC.

The rearrangement joins TRBV20-1 to TRBJ2-1; 14 bases agree with TRBD2. Losses at the gene ends were 6 bases for V and 0 bases for J; bases not matched to a gene: 10. CDR1 DFQATT and CDR2 SNEGSKA come from the germline V gene (reference sequence). The CDR3 consists of 18 residues. CDR3 in DNA: TGCAGTGCCGGGGGACTAGCGGGAGTCACACGCTCCTACAATGAGCAGTTCTTC. This codes for CSAGGLAGVTRSYNEQFF.

This rearrangement joins TRBV4-1 to TRBJ2-2; D may be TRBD2 (6 bases). This CDR3 has 16 amino acids. With 0 bases removed from V and 6 bases from J, the gap between germline ends came to 14 bases. Germline V gives CDR1 MGHRA, CDR2 YSYEKL. CDR3 in amino acids: CASSQDPRLGAGELFF. CDR3 DNA: TGCGCCAGCAGCCAAGACCCGAGACTAGGCGCCGGGGAGCTGTTTTTT.

This clonotype was recorded a few times. The rearrangement links TRBV20-1 to TRBJ2-3; D is uncertain. Trimming removed 0 bases at V and 7 bases at J, with 11 bases between. Per germline, CDR1 DFQATT and CDR2 SNEGSKA (reference sequence). The length of the CDR3 is 13 residues. The CDR3 nucleotides are TGCAGTGCTAGAGATCTAGGAGTTCATACGCAGTATTTT. It translates to CSARDLGVHTQYF.

This clonotype was counted many times. V is TRBV5-6 and J is TRBJ2-5; D is unresolved. Trimming left V 1 base short and J 3 bases short, with 7 bases between. Per germline, CDR1 SGHDT and CDR2 YYEEEE. The CDR3 spans 13 residues. CDR3 loop: CASSLSLEETQYF. The CDR3 nucleotides are TGTGCCAGCAGCTTGAGTTTAGAAGAGACCCAGTACTTC.

CDR3 protein: CASSLFGRQDSIQYF. For the CDR3, the DNA is TGCGCCAGCAGTCTGTTCGGGCGACAGGATAGCATTCAGTACTTC. V gene TRBV10-2 combines with J gene TRBJ2-4; possible D gene TRBD1, 6 bases. Deletions cut 5 bases from V and 9 bases from J, with 20 bases between. CDR1 and CDR2 (germline): WSHSY, SAAADI. The CDR3 runs to 15 residues.

The gene calls are TRBV20-1 and TRBJ2-3, with TRBD2 matching over 12 bases. The CDR3 runs to 15 residues. The trim removed 3 bases at V and 5 bases at J, leaving 6 bases unmatched. Germline V gives CDR1 DFQATT, CDR2 SNEGSKA (reference sequence). CDR3 loop: CSARPSGRVVDTQYF. DNA for the CDR3: TGCAGTGCTAGGCCTAGCGGGAGGGTGGTAGATACGCAGTATTTT.

V and J are TRBV29-1 and TRBJ2-3, with TRBD2 matching 14 bases. Trimming cost V 0 bases and J 4 bases; bases outside gene matches: 6. This CDR3 is built from 17 residues. CDR1 and CDR2 from the germline V gene are SQVTM and ANQGSEA. CDR3 nucleotide sequence: TGCAGCGTTGAAGACCGGACTAGCGGGAGGCGTGCAGATACGCAGTATTTT. It yields the protein CSVEDRTSGRRADTQYF.

The chain joins TRBV29-1 to TRBJ2-1, with a weak D call TRBD2 (5 bases). V lost 3 bases, J lost 7 bases, and 16 bases lay in between. This CDR3 comprises 14 residues. Germline lookup yields CDR1 SQVTM and CDR2 ANQGSEA. CDR3 sequence: CSVDFPGVGNEQFF. The CDR3 coding sequence is TGCAGCGTTGATTTCCCCGGGGTGGGTAATGAGCAGTTCTTC.

The genes are TRBV20-1 and TRBJ2-2; 7 bases are a match to TRBD2. With V trimmed by 7 bases and J by 0 bases, 8 bases remained unmatched. The germline V gene encodes CDR1 DFQATT and CDR2 SNEGSKA (reference sequence). The CDR3 runs 15 residues. The CDR3 spells CSVRGLAANTGELFF. As DNA, the CDR3 is TGCAGTGTCAGAGGGCTAGCGGCGAACACCGGGGAGCTGTTTTTT.

This clonotype occurred a few times. CDR3 loop: CATSDTPGRGNTIYF. The CDR3 bases are TGTGCCACCAGTGATACCCCGGGACGTGGAAACACCATATATTTT. V gene TRBV24-1 combines with J gene TRBJ1-3; the D gene is possibly TRBD1 (5 bases). Germline assignment: CDR1 KGHDR and CDR2 SFDVKD. The CDR3 contains 15 residues. V gave up 3 bases and J gave up 3 bases, with 11 bases separating them.

The J gene is TRBJ2-1, the V gene TRBV27; perhaps TRBD2 as D (5 bases). The V gene lost 4 bases and the J gene lost 9 bases, with 16 bases spanning the gap. Germline-derived CDR1 and CDR2 are MNHEY and SMNVEV (reference sequence). The CDR3 loop spans 14 amino acids. The CDR3 bases are TGTGCCAGCAGTTCACGGGATAGCCGGGGTGAGCAGTTCTTC. Amino acid sequence: CASSSRDSRGEQFF.

V and J are TRBV5-1 and TRBJ2-3, with D possibly being TRBD1 (6 bases). The germline V gene encodes CDR1 SGHRS and CDR2 YFSETQ. The CDR3 length is 16 residues. The germline V and J ends were trimmed by 0 bases and 7 bases, with 18 bases remaining between them. In DNA form, the CDR3 reads TGCGCCAGCAGCTTGGGGACAGCCAGGGGCGTGAATACGCAGTATTTT. It codes for CASSLGTARGVNTQYF.

The V call is TRBV20-1, the J call TRBJ2-7, with TRBD1 as a possible D gene (5 bases). The CDR3 totals 13 residues. The germline V and J ends were trimmed by 0 bases and 1 base, with 7 bases remaining between them. The germline V gene has CDR1 DFQATT and CDR2 SNEGSKA (reference sequence). CDR3 in DNA: TGCAGTGCTAGAGATCCAGGGTCCTACGAGCAGTACGTC. It specifies CSARDPGSYEQYV.

DNA of the CDR3: TGCGCCAGCAGCATCATTTCTAGTAACAATGAGCAGTTCTTC. It codes for CASSIISSNNEQFF. The gene calls are TRBV5-1 and TRBJ2-1; D is undetermined. This CDR3 is 14 amino acids long. The germline V and J ends were trimmed by 4 bases and 5 bases, with 13 bases remaining between them. In germline, CDR1 is SGHRS, CDR2 YFSETQ.

V and J are TRBV20-1 and TRBJ2-1; 14 bases are a match to TRBD2. Germline trimming cut 5 bases from V and 7 bases from J; bases unmatched to any gene: 7. The CDR3 runs to 15 residues. Germline CDR1 DFQATT, CDR2 SNEGSKA (reference sequence). The CDR3, as DNA: TGCAGTGCTTTGACTAGCGGGAGGGCCTGGAATGAGCAGTTCTTC. Translated: CSALTSGRAWNEQFF.

The CDR3 DNA sequence: TGCAGTGCTAGAGGAACCCACTCCGAGCAGTACGTC. Translating gives CSARGTHSEQYV. The rearrangement joins TRBV20-1 to TRBJ2-7; D uncertain. The CDR3 loop spans 12 amino acids. The ends were cut back, 1 base at V and 6 bases at J, with 10 bases in the middle. Germline-derived CDR1 and CDR2 are DFQATT and SNEGSKA (reference sequence).

This clonotype appeared a few times. The chain links TRBV12-3 or TRBV12-4 to TRBJ2-1, with D possibly matching TRBD1 (5 bases). The CDR3 contains 11 residues. V shed 5 bases and J shed 12 bases, with 11 bases lying between them. The chain's CDR3 is CASSPQGVQFF. CDR3 in DNA: TGTGCCAGCAGTCCTCAAGGGGTGCAGTTCTTC.

This clonotype appeared a few times. The chain has TRBV10-3 and TRBJ2-1; D possibly corresponds to TRBD2 (6 bases). Trimming took off 3 bases at V and 7 bases at J, with 19 bases between the two ends. This CDR3 spans 16 amino acids. The germline V gene encodes CDR1 ENHRY and CDR2 SYGVKD. CDR3 nucleotides: TGTGCCATCAGTGATATGGTTGGTAGCGGAGCTAATGAGCAGTTCTTC. As protein: CAISDMVGSGANEQFF.

This clonotype occurred once. The CDR3: CASNSRTGTEAFF. CDR3 nucleotides: TGTGCCAGCAACTCCAGGACAGGGACTGAAGCTTTCTTT. The rearrangement links TRBV3-1 to TRBJ1-1, with TRBD1 identical over 8 bases. With 7 bases clipped from V and 5 bases from J, the junction kept 6 bases outside the gene matches. This CDR3 region has 13 residues. The V gene's germline CDR1 is LGHDT and CDR2 YNNKEL (reference sequence). Together with reference TRBV3-1 and TRBJ1-1, the CDR3 gives the full variable domain: DTAVSQTPKYLVTQMGNDKSIKCEQNLGHDTMYWYKQDSKKFLKIMFSYNNKELIINETVPNRFSPKSPDKAHLNLHINSLELGDSAVYFCASNSRTGTEAFFGQGTRLTVV.

This chain links TRBV24-1 with TRBJ2-1; D is undetermined. Trimming cost V 10 bases and J 6 bases, with 12 bases left between them. This CDR3 region has 12 residues. Germline loops: CDR1 KGHDR, CDR2 SFDVKD. CDR3 DNA: TGTGCCACTCAGGCCCCGGGCAATGAGCAGTTCTTC. Translation: CATQAPGNEQFF.

This clonotype showed up just a few times. V gene TRBV6-1 combines with J gene TRBJ2-1; the match to TRBD2 covers 10 bases. The CDR3 has 15 amino acids. The V and J ends lost 5 bases and 4 bases, in that order; junction bases with no gene match: 5. Looked up from germline, CDR1 is MNHNS and CDR2 is SASEGT. CDR3 sequence: CASSKGLALYNEQFF. Here the CDR3 DNA reads TGTGCCAGCAGTAAGGGACTAGCGCTATACAATGAGCAGTTCTTC.

A few counts support this clonotype. V gene TRBV12-3 or TRBV12-4 combines with J gene TRBJ2-3; TRBD1 is a possible D gene (5 bases). The length of the CDR3 is 14 residues. Trimming cost V 1 base and J 6 bases, with 11 bases left between them. CDR3 loop: CASSLEQVPDTQYF. DNA for the CDR3: TGTGCCAGCAGTTTAGAACAGGTCCCCGATACGCAGTATTTT.

This clonotype was picked up many times. This chain joins TRBV15 and TRBJ2-1; D unclear. The CDR3 sequence is 15 residues long. V was pared by 1 base and J by 7 bases, with 14 bases between. CDR1 is LNHNV and CDR2 is YYDKDF in the germline V gene (reference sequence). The CDR3 here is CATSRVGPPANEQFF. For the CDR3, the DNA is TGTGCCACCAGCAGAGTCGGGCCCCCGGCAAATGAGCAGTTCTTC.